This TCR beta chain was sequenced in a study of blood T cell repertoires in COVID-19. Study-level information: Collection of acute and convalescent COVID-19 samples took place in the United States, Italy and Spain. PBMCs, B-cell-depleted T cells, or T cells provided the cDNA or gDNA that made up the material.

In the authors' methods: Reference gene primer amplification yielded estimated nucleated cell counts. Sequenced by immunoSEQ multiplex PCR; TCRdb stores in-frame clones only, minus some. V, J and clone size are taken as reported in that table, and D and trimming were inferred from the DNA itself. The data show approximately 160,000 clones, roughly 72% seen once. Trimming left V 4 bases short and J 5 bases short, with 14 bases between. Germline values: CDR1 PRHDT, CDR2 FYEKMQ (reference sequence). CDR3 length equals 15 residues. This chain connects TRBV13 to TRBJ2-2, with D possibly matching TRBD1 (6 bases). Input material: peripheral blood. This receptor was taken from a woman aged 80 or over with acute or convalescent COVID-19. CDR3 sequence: CASSWRNRATGELFF. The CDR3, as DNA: TGTGCCAGCAGCTGGAGGAACAGGGCGACCGGGGAGCTGTTTTTT.